Listed here are 25 T cell receptor beta chains from one sample, sequenced in a study of blood T cell repertoires in COVID-19. Method: immunoSEQ multiplex PCR; TCRdb's copy keeps in-frame clones and lacks some. The table lists approximately 68,000 clones, 83% of them singletons. Material for sequencing was peripheral blood. These receptors all come from a woman in her sixties with acute or convalescent COVID-19.

This clone has a single count. This chain connects TRBV7-9 to TRBJ2-3; tentatively, D is TRBD1 (6 bases). The V end lost 2 bases, the J end lost 1 base, and 7 bases lay between the germline ends. The germline CDR1 and CDR2 sequences are SEHNR and FQNEAQ (reference sequence). The CDR3 loop spans 14 amino acids. The CDR3 sequence is CASSLPGGTDTQYF. CDR3 DNA: TGTGCCAGCAGCTTACCAGGGGGCACAGATACGCAGTATTTT.

The V and J genes are TRBV3-1 (or the pseudogene TRBV3-2) and TRBJ1-6; possibly TRBD1 for D (5 bases). Germline CDR1 LGHDT, CDR2 YNNKEL (reference sequence). The CDR3 has 15 amino acids. V lost 4 bases to trimming and J lost 6 bases, with 13 bases between them. CDR3 bases: TGTGCCAGCAGCCCATGGACACAAAGTAATTCACCCCTCCACTTT. Protein: CASSPWTQSNSPLHF.

This chain joins TRBV6-6 and TRBJ1-5; no firm D call. V was pared by 0 bases and J by 5 bases, with 8 bases between. Per the germline V gene, CDR1 is MNHNY and CDR2 is SVGAGI (reference sequence). There are 14 residues in the CDR3. The CDR3 is CASSYSSPDQPQHF. In nucleotides, the CDR3 is TGTGCCAGCAGTTACTCATCCCCAGATCAGCCCCAGCATTTT.

J is TRBJ1-3 and V is TRBV19; D gene ambiguous. Trimming pared 5 bases from V and 4 bases from J, leaving 3 bases between. CDR1 and CDR2 (germline): LNHDA, SQIVND (reference sequence). The CDR3 length is 11 residues. The CDR3 DNA follows: TGTGCCAGTAGTTTAGGAAACACCATATATTTT. It encodes CASSLGNTIYF. Supplemented by reference TRBV19 and TRBJ1-3, the full variable domain reads DGGITQSPKYLFRKEGQNVTLSCEQNLNHDAMYWYRQDPGQGLRLIYYSQIVNDFQKGDIAEGYSVSREKKESFPLTVTSAQKNPTAFYLCASSLGNTIYFGEGSWLTVV.

The chain combines TRBV4-1 with TRBJ1-1, with 8 bases identical to TRBD1. V shed 3 bases, J shed 5 bases, and the junction held 8 bases outside the gene matches. Germline loops: CDR1 MGHRA, CDR2 YSYEKL. The CDR3 is 15 amino acids. The CDR3 DNA follows: TGCGCCAGCAGCCAGGCGACAGGGGTTAGTACTGAAGCTTTCTTT. It yields the protein CASSQATGVSTEAFF.

The chain uses TRBV5-1 and TRBJ2-3, with 7 positions matching TRBD1. With 3 bases clipped from V and 3 bases from J, the junction kept 4 bases outside the gene matches. The length of the CDR3 is 14 residues. Germline V gene data show CDR1 as SGHRS and CDR2 as YFSETQ. The CDR3 DNA sequence: TGCGCCAGCAGCTCCGGGACAGCAACAGATACGCAGTATTTT. Translating it yields CASSSGTATDTQYF.

Here the CDR3 reads CASSPDRGKADTQYF. The CDR3, as DNA: TGTGCCAGCAGTCCGGACAGGGGTAAAGCAGATACGCAGTATTTT. This chain joins TRBV27 and TRBJ2-3; TRBD1 matches at 9 bases. The CDR3 is 15 amino acids. V dropped 5 bases and J dropped 4; count of bases not matched to a gene: 7. Germline V lookup: CDR1 MNHEY, CDR2 SMNVEV (reference sequence).

The CDR3: CAISGTGGEIDTQYF. The CDR3 DNA reads TGTGCCATCAGTGGGACAGGGGGTGAGATAGATACGCAGTATTTT. The chain is built from TRBV10-3 and TRBJ2-3; TRBD1 agrees at 10 bases. Germline CDR1 and CDR2: ENHRY and SYGVKD. The CDR3 length is 15 residues. V trimming: 4 bases; J trimming: 5 bases; junction bases outside the gene matches: 6.

The genes are TRBV2 and TRBJ1-5; D uncertain. Germline CDR1 is SNHLY and CDR2 is FYNNEI. V was trimmed by 8 bases and J by 6 bases, leaving 14 bases between them. CDR3 length: 13 residues. The CDR3 region has the DNA TGTGCCAGCCAGGAAGGATATGGTCAGCCCCAGCATTTT. It specifies CASQEGYGQPQHF.

This clone turned up a few times. The CDR3 spells CASIWTPGTEAFF. CDR3 nucleotide sequence: TGTGCCAGTATTTGGACCCCGGGGACTGAAGCTTTCTTT. The chain couples TRBV6-5 to TRBJ1-1; no reliable D call. Trimming stripped 9 bases from V and 5 bases from J, with 16 bases between. Germline-derived CDR1 and CDR2 are MNHEY and SVGAGI. This CDR3 has 13 amino acids.

In DNA form, the CDR3 reads TGTGCCATCAGCGACAATGGCTACGAGCAGTACTTC. Its translation: CAISDNGYEQYF. The V call is TRBV10-3, the J call TRBJ2-7; D ambiguous. CDR1 is ENHRY, CDR2 SYGVKD, per germline. The ends were cut back, 6 bases at V and 3 bases at J, with 9 bases in the middle. The CDR3 runs to 12 residues.

The chain has TRBV29-1 and TRBJ2-3; 7 bases are a match to TRBD2. This CDR3 has 14 residues. The germline V gene encodes CDR1 SQVTM and CDR2 ANQGSEA. With 4 bases clipped from V and 5 bases from J, the junction kept 9 bases outside the gene matches. In nucleotides, the CDR3 is TGCAGCGTTGTGATAGGGCTAGCGGTAGATACGCAGTATTTT. Translated, it gives CSVVIGLAVDTQYF.

The chain combines TRBV24-1 with TRBJ2-3, with D possibly TRBD1 on 6 matching bases. Trimming removed 2 bases from V and 0 bases from J, with 11 bases in between. Germline V gene data show CDR1 as KGHDR and CDR2 as SFDVKD. This CDR3 contains 16 residues. CDR3 sequence reads: CATSDSQGPSTDTQYF. The CDR3 DNA follows: TGTGCCACCAGTGATTCACAGGGTCCCAGCACAGATACGCAGTATTTT.

The rearrangement links TRBV5-1 to TRBJ2-5, with 7 bases fitting TRBD2. Germline V lookup: CDR1 SGHRS, CDR2 YFSETQ. The CDR3 length is 16 residues. V dropped 2 bases and J dropped 3; count of bases not matched to a gene: 10. CDR3 amino acids: CASSFEGGRGEETQYF. The CDR3 nucleotides read TGCGCCAGCAGCTTCGAGGGCGGCCGGGGGGAAGAGACCCAGTACTTC.

This chain connects TRBV5-1 to TRBJ2-3; the match to TRBD1 covers 7 bases. This CDR3 region has 16 residues. V was clipped by 0 bases and J by 5 bases; unmatched bases: 9. Germline CDR1 SGHRS, CDR2 YFSETQ. In nucleotides, the CDR3 is TGCGCCAGCAGCTTGGGACATGGGACAGTCAAAGATACGCAGTATTTT. This translates into CASSLGHGTVKDTQYF.

J is TRBJ1-4 and V is TRBV10-3; D might be TRBD1 (5 bases). The V and J ends lost 8 bases and 4 bases respectively, with 17 bases between them. The CDR3 is 15 amino acids. Germline CDR1 and CDR2: ENHRY and SYGVKD. The CDR3 nucleotides are TGTGCCATCGCCCGGGGGGGAACGGATAATGAAAAACTGTTTTTT. This codes for CAIARGGTDNEKLFF.

V and J are TRBV2 and TRBJ2-2; 13 bases are a match to TRBD2. This CDR3 region has 17 residues. Trimming cost V 0 bases and J 4 bases; bases outside gene matches: 2. The V gene's germline CDR1 is SNHLY and CDR2 FYNNEI. The CDR3 DNA is TGTGCCAGCAGTGAAGCGACTAGCGGGGGGTTCACCGGGGAGCTGTTTTTT. It is translated as CASSEATSGGFTGELFF.

This clone appeared a single time. V usage is TRBV5-6 and J usage is TRBJ2-7; a weak D match, TRBD1 (6 bases). Germline V CDR1 and CDR2: SGHDT, YYEEEE. There are 16 residues in the CDR3. V was trimmed by 0 bases and J by 4 bases, leaving 17 bases between them. The CDR3 spells CASSLGGRSSIYEQYF. The DNA of the CDR3 is TGTGCCAGCAGCTTGGGGGGGCGTTCTTCGATTTACGAGCAGTACTTC.

This chain connects TRBV6-5 to TRBJ2-7; perhaps TRBD1 as D (7 bases). Germline V gene lookup returns CDR1 MNHEY and CDR2 SVGAGI. V was pared by 7 bases and J by 3 bases, with 19 bases between. This CDR3 is built from 15 residues. Written as DNA, the CDR3 is TGTGCCAGCACCTTGACAGGGAGGCAAAGCTACGAGCAGTACTTC. Amino acid sequence: CASTLTGRQSYEQYF.

The rearrangement uses TRBV5-4 and TRBJ1-5, with a possible D match to TRBD1 (6 bases). The CDR3 has 14 residues. Germline V gene data show CDR1 as SGHNT and CDR2 as YYREEE (reference sequence). Between the trimmed V and J ends, which lost 0 bases and 7 bases, there was a span of 11 bases. CDR3 in DNA: TGTGCCAGCAGCTTGGACAGGGACACACAGCCCCAGCATTTT. Its translation is CASSLDRDTQPQHF.

The chain links TRBV7-9 to TRBJ2-1; D is ambiguous. Germline V gene lookup returns CDR1 SEHNR and CDR2 FQNEAQ (reference sequence). The ends were cut back, 0 bases at V and 10 bases at J, with 4 bases in the middle. The CDR3 sequence is 11 residues long. CDR3 coding DNA: TGTGCCAGCAGCTTAGCGGCCGAGCAGTTCTTC. Translated, it gives CASSLAAEQFF.

J is TRBJ2-7 and V is TRBV3-1 (or the pseudogene TRBV3-2); possibly TRBD1 for D (5 bases). Germline CDR1 LGHDT, CDR2 YNNKEL (reference sequence). Trimming took off 0 bases at V and 7 bases at J, with 16 bases between the two ends. The CDR3 totals 15 residues. CDR3: CASSQDPGPSGEQYF. The CDR3 DNA reads TGTGCCAGCAGCCAAGATCCGGGTCCCTCAGGGGAGCAGTACTTC.

This chain links TRBV11-2 with TRBJ1-1; D may be TRBD1 (5 bases). V shed 1 base and J shed 5 bases, with 11 bases lying between them. The CDR3 extends over 14 amino acids. The germline gives CDR1 SGHAT, CDR2 FQNNGV. Written as DNA, the CDR3 is TGTGCCAGCAGCTTAGTAAGGGGATGGACTGAAGCTTTCTTT. Amino acid sequence: CASSLVRGWTEAFF.

The CDR3 region is CASSLGGGEGSRTEAFF. For the CDR3, the DNA is TGTGCCAGCAGCTTAGGTGGCGGGGAAGGGTCGCGCACTGAAGCTTTCTTT. This chain uses TRBV7-9 with TRBJ1-1; no definite D call. Between the trimmed V and J ends, which lost 1 base and 4 bases, there was a span of 19 bases. Per the germline V gene, CDR1 is SEHNR and CDR2 is FQNEAQ (reference sequence). The CDR3 sequence is 17 residues long.

The rearrangement joins TRBV29-1 to TRBJ2-2, with D maybe TRBD1 (6 bases). The CDR3 covers 11 residues. V was cut by 7 bases and J by 3 bases, with 6 bases left in between. Germline lookup yields CDR1 SQVTM and CDR2 ANQGSEA. The CDR3 sequence is CSAGDTGELFF. In DNA form, the CDR3 reads TGCAGCGCAGGGGACACCGGGGAGCTGTTTTTT.